This TCR beta chain was captured in a study of T cell clonotyping in hematopoietic cell transplantation. Whole-study findings and limits: Higher Inverse Simpson Index values in graft donor and pretransplant recipient predicted broader posttransplant TCR diversity. After transplant, recipient diversity fell while pathologically expanded clonotypes grew through day 180.

With 6 bases removed from V and 2 bases from J, the gap between germline ends came to 14 bases. The CDR3 spans 15 residues. Germline CDR1 and CDR2: LNHDA and SQIVND (reference sequence). Method: immunoSEQ multiplex PCR; TCRdb's copy keeps in-frame clones and lacks some. The sample has about 12,000 clones; about four fifths are singletons. Comments on this clone: Its antigen is as yet unknown.

Blood collection times were about day -28 and days 30, 100, 180 posttransplant. The source material was PBMCs, sampled 100 days after allogeneic stem cell transplant. The rearrangement links TRBV19 to TRBJ1-5; D gene uncertain. The TCR comes from a female patient in her forties who had an allogeneic stem cell transplant from a related donor, so T cells may come from the graft donor. Some clones in this sample may be carry-over from other donors' samples. CDR3 DNA sequence: TGTGCCAGTAGCTCCCACACTCGGGGCAATCAGCCCCAGCATTTT. It codes for CASSSHTRGNQPQHF.